The rows below give T cell receptor beta chains drawn from one sample of a study of shared clonotypes between healthy human individuals. Sequenced by immunoSEQ multiplex PCR; TCRdb stores in-frame clones only, minus some. The repertoire holds around 2.5 million clones, with 80% to 95% as singletons. Material for sequencing was naive CD4+ T cells from PBMCs. The source is a man between 18 and 35 years old in good health. Some clones in this sample may be carry-over from other donors' samples. CDR3s include the opening cysteine and the closing phenylalanine or tryptophan. A D gene is named only where the DNA matches it firmly. Clone size is stated in some rows and not others, as once, few, many or a class when expanded.

J	size	D	V	CDR3	DNA
TRBJ2-7	-	-	TRBV28	CAGGKSSYEQYF	TGTGCCGGGGGGAAAAGCTCCTACGAGCAGTACTTC
TRBJ1-4	-	TRBD1	TRBV27	CASSLSSLDRGNEKLFF	TGTGCCAGCAGTTTATCGTCGCTGGACAGGGGAAATGAAAAACTGTTTTTT
TRBJ2-1	-	TRBD2	TRBV27	CASRGGLELGNEQFF	TGTGCCAGCAGGGGGGGACTAGAGTTGGGCAATGAGCAGTTCTTC
TRBJ2-1	-	TRBD1	TRBV15	CATSRGRDRSSNEQFF	TGTGCCACCAGCAGAGGCCGGGACAGGTCATCCAATGAGCAGTTCTTC
TRBJ2-5	-	-	TRBV11-3	CASSLTGWGHQETQYF	TGTGCCAGCAGCTTAACAGGATGGGGACACCAAGAGACCCAGTACTTC
TRBJ1-4	-	-	TRBV28	CASSPRGGGEKLFF	TGTGCCAGCAGTCCCCGCGGGGGCGGGGAAAAACTGTTTTTT
TRBJ2-7	-	-	TRBV6-6	CASSPPLAQQYF	TGTGCCAGCAGTCCCCCATTAGCTCAGCAGTACTTC
TRBJ2-7	-	-	TRBV5-1	CASREGQNSYEQYF	TGCGCCAGCAGGGAGGGACAGAACTCCTACGAGCAGTACTTC
TRBJ2-3	-	-	TRBV11-2	CASSLALGDTQYF	TGTGCCAGCAGCTTAGCCCTGGGGGATACGCAGTATTTT
TRBJ2-1	-	TRBD2	TRBV5-1	CASTSPRSGTSGTTSYNEQFF	TGCGCCAGTACCAGCCCAAGGTCCGGGACTAGCGGGACGACCTCCTACAATGAGCAGTTCTTC
TRBJ1-2	-	-	TRBV19	CASSILSPSGYTF	TGTGCCAGTAGCATTCTTTCGCCGAGCGGCTACACCTTC
TRBJ2-5	-	TRBD2	TRBV5-6	CASTLAGGHEETQYF	TGTGCCAGCACGCTAGCGGGAGGGCACGAAGAGACCCAGTACTTC
TRBJ1-4	once	TRBD1	TRBV4-3	CASSLGPGTGNEKLFF	TGCGCCAGCAGCCTCGGGCCCGGGACAGGGAATGAAAAACTGTTTTTT
TRBJ2-5	-	TRBD1	TRBV29-1	CSVDRGGRETQYF	TGCAGCGTCGACAGGGGAGGCCGAGAGACCCAGTACTTC
TRBJ1-2	-	TRBD1	TRBV6-6	CASRTTVDRVSYGYTF	TGTGCCAGCAGAACAACTGTGGACAGGGTTTCCTATGGCTACACCTTC
TRBJ2-3	-	-	TRBV5-4	CASSFMGGGAITDTQYF	TGTGCCAGCAGCTTTATGGGAGGTGGCGCGATCACAGATACGCAGTATTTT